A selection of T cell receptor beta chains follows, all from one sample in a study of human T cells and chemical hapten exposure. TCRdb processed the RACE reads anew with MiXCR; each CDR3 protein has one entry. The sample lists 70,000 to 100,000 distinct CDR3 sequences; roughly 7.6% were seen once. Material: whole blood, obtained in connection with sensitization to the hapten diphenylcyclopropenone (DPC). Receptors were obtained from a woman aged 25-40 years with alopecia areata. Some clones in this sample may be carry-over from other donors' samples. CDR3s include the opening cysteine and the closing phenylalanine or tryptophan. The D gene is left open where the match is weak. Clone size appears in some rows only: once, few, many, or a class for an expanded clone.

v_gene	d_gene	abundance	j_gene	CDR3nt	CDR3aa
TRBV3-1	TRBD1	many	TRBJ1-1	TGTGCCAGCAGCCATGGGACAGGGGAAGCTTTCTTT	CASSHGTGEAFF
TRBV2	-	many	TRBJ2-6	TGTGCCAGCAGTGGGCGGGACAGTTTCGTCGTCCTGACTTTC	CASSGRDSFVVLTF
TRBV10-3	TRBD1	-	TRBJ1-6	TGTGCCATCAGCCCAACAGGGGCGAGTAATTCACCCCTCCACTTT	CAISPTGASNSPLHF
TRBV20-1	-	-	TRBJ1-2	TGCAGTGCTAGGACCGACAGATCTTCGGGCTACACCTTC	CSARTDRSSGYTF
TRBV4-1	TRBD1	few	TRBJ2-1	TGCGCCAGCAGCCGAGACAGGGGAAATGAGCAGTTCTTC	CASSRDRGNEQFF
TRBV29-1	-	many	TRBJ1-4	TGCAGCGTTGAATCCCTTGGGGCTGGGGGTGAAAAACTGTTTTTT	CSVESLGAGGEKLFF
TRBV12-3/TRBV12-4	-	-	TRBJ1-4	TGTGCCAGCAGCCGGGGGGGCGGGGAAGAAAAACTGTTTTTT	CASSRGGGEEKLFF
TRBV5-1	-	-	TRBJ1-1	TGCGCCAGCAGCTTGGCTCAGGCCAACACTGAAGCTTTCTTT	CASSLAQANTEAFF
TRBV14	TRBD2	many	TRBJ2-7	TGTGCCAGCAGCCCCGGGGCGGGGGTCGAGCAGTACTTC	CASSPGAGVEQYF
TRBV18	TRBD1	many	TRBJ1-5	TGTGCCAGCTCACCCGGGACAGGGGCCGATCAGCCCCAGCATTTT	CASSPGTGADQPQHF
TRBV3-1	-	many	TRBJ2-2	TGTGCCAGCAGCCAAGGACCCCAGAATTCCGGGGAGCTGTTTTTT	CASSQGPQNSGELFF
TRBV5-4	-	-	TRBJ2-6	TGTGCCAGCAGCCCGCCCCCCACCACTGGGGCCAACATCCTGACTTTC	CASSPPPTTGANILTF
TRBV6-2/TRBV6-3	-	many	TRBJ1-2	TGTGCCAGCAGCCACCCCCGAAAAGGCGGCTACACCTTC	CASSHPRKGGYTF
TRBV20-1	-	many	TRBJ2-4	TGCAGTGCTAGAGACGGGTCCAAAAACATTCAGTACTTC	CSARDGSKNIQYF
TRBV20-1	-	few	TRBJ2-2	TGCAGTGCTAGTTCAACGAACACCGGGGAGCTGTTTTTT	CSASSTNTGELFF
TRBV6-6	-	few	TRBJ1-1	TGTGCCAGCAGTTACATTCAGTTGCGAGCTTTCTTT	CASSYIQLRAFF
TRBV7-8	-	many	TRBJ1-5	TGTGCCAGCAGCCCCGCCCCGGGGACCCAGCATTTT	CASSPAPGTQHF
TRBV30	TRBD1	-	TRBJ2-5	TGTGCCTGGAGAACCCCAGGGGGCTACCAAGAGACCCAGTACTTC	CAWRTPGGYQETQYF
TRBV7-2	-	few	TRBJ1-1	TGTGCCAGCAGCCTAAGACGGCGCGGCGAGGCTTTCTTT	CASSLRRRGEAFF
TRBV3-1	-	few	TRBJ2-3	TGTGCCAGCAGCCAAGAACATAGACTATCTGCAGATACGCAGTATTTT	CASSQEHRLSADTQYF
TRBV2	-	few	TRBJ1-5	TGTGCCAGCCGGGACCAAACGTTGCCCCAGCATTTT	CASRDQTLPQHF
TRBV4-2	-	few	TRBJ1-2	TGTGCCAGCAGCCAAACGACGGGGCCCTATGGCTACACCTTC	CASSQTTGPYGYTF
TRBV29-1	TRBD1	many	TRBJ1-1	TGCAGCGCCCCAGGGGGGGGGGGTGAAGCTTTCTTT	CSAPGGGGEAFF
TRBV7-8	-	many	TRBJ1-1	TGTGCCAGCAGCTTAGATGTTATTGGGGACGTAGTGAACACTGAAGCTTTCTTT	CASSLDVIGDVVNTEAFF
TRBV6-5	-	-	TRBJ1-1	TGTGCCAGCAGTTACTCTGGGGTGCACACTGAAGCTTTCTTT	CASSYSGVHTEAFF
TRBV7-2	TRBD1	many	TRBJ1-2	TGTGCCAGCAGTCAGGGACAGGGGGACTATGGCTACACCTTC	CASSQGQGDYGYTF
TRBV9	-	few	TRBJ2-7	TGTGCCAGCAGCGTTGGGGGGCAGTCCTACGAGCAGTACTTC	CASSVGGQSYEQYF
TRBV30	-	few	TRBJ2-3	TGTGCCTGGAGTGATGGAGCAGGGGATATCACAGATACGCAGTATTTT	CAWSDGAGDITDTQYF
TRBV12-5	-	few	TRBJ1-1	TGTGCTAGTGGCGCCCCGACAGTGAACACTGAAGCTTTCTTT	CASGAPTVNTEAFF
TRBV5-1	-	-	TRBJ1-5	TGCGCCAGCAGACCGGGGATAGATCAGCCCCAGCATTTT	CASRPGIDQPQHF
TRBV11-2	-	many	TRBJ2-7	TGTGCCAGCAGCTTACAGGGTTACGAGCAGTACTTC	CASSLQGYEQYF
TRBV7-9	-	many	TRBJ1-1	TGTGCCAGCAGCTTACGGGGTAACCACTTGAACACTGAAGCTTTCTTT	CASSLRGNHLNTEAFF
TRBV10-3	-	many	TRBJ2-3	TGTGCCATCAGTGAGCCGGTGGGTCCAGATACGCAGTATTTT	CAISEPVGPDTQYF
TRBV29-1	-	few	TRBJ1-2	TGCAGCGTTGAAATAAACTATGGCTACACCTTC	CSVEINYGYTF